This entry describes one T cell receptor (beta chain). This sample is drawn from a study of shared clonotypes between healthy human individuals. Measured with immunoSEQ multiplex PCR; TCRdb has only the in-frame clones, and not every one. This sample carries some 490,000 clones, around 73% of them seen once, and the ten largest clones take about 11%. Input material: PBMCs. This clonotype was sampled from a woman aged 40-49 years in good health. Some clones in this sample may be carry-over from other donors' samples.

CDR3 protein: CASSVGRGGNTIYF. The DNA of the CDR3 is TGTGCCAGCTCCGTTGGCAGGGGAGGAAACACCATATATTTT. The V gene is TRBV18, the J gene TRBJ1-3, with D possibly TRBD1 on 6 matching bases. The germline V gene has CDR1 KGHSH and CDR2 LQKENI. Deletions cut 6 bases from V and 4 bases from J, with 13 bases between. This CDR3 comprises 14 residues.